This T cell receptor beta chain emerged from a study of identical twins. Study-wide results and limits: Models underpredicted monozygotic twin sharing of out-of-frame TCR alpha. Insertion counts were lower in abundant cord blood beta clonotypes, a trend that memory repertoires did not show.

TCRdb reprocessed the 5' RACE reads via MiXCR and lists one record per CDR3 protein. The profile shows about 280,000 distinct CDR3 sequences, about 8.1% of them singletons. This clonotype was counted ten times or more. Its antigen remains unknown. V shed 6 bases and J shed 3 bases, with 15 bases lying between them. The germline gives CDR1 MNHEY, CDR2 SMNVEV (reference sequence). The CDR3 sequence is 14 residues long. In addition, the sample was reused for a study of yellow fever vaccine responses in identical twins.

V gene TRBV27 combines with J gene TRBJ2-7, with D maybe TRBD1 (6 bases). The TCR was taken from a woman between 18 and 29 years old in good health. Sequencing input: memory (CD45RO+) T cells sorted from blood. The DNA for the CDR3 is TGTGCCAGCAGATCTCAGGACAGAAGCTACGAGCAGTACGTC. The encoded protein is CASRSQDRSYEQYV.